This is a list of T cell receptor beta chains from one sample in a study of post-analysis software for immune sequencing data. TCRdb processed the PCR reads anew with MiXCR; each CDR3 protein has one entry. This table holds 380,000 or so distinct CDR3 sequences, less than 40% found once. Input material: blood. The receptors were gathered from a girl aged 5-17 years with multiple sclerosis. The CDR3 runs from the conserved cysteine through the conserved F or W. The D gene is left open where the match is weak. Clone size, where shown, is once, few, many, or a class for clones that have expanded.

CDR3nt: TGTGCCAGCAGGATGGGGCAACTGGACGAGCAGTACTTC
CDR3aa: CASRMGQLDEQYF
j_gene: TRBJ2-7
d_gene: -
abundance: -
v_gene: TRBV12-3/TRBV12-4

CDR3nt: TGTGCCAGCAGTTTCCCTAAGACAGGGACTAGCACAGATACGCAGTATTTT
CDR3aa: CASSFPKTGTSTDTQYF
j_gene: TRBJ2-3
d_gene: -
abundance: few
v_gene: TRBV12-3/TRBV12-4

CDR3nt: TGTGCCAGCAGCCCTCTCGGGGACATTGAGCAGTTCTTC
CDR3aa: CASSPLGDIEQFF
j_gene: TRBJ2-1
d_gene: -
abundance: -
v_gene: TRBV5-5

CDR3nt: TGTGCCAGCAGCTTAGTGGGAGCGGAGTACAATGAGCAGTTCTTC
CDR3aa: CASSLVGAEYNEQFF
j_gene: TRBJ2-1
d_gene: -
abundance: -
v_gene: TRBV11-2

CDR3nt: TGTGCCAGCAGCTCGCAGGGGTTGCCCGACACTGGAGCTTTCTTT
CDR3aa: CASSSQGLPDTGAFF
j_gene: TRBJ1-1
d_gene: -
abundance: -
v_gene: TRBV7-9

CDR3nt: TGTGCCAGCAGTTTGGTTGGCGGGGGGGAGGTGAATGAGCAGTTCTTC
CDR3aa: CASSLVGGGEVNEQFF
j_gene: TRBJ2-1
d_gene: TRBD2
abundance: -
v_gene: TRBV6-5

CDR3nt: TGTGCCAGCAGGTCTAGCGGGGGGCCCGGGGAGCTGTTTTTT
CDR3aa: CASRSSGGPGELFF
j_gene: TRBJ2-2
d_gene: TRBD2
abundance: few
v_gene: TRBV6-5

CDR3nt: TGTGCCAGCAGCTTAGTTCGGACAGGGGGCGCCTTGGCACAAGAGACCCAGTACTTC
CDR3aa: CASSLVRTGGALAQETQYF
j_gene: TRBJ2-5
d_gene: TRBD1
abundance: -
v_gene: TRBV7-9

CDR3nt: TGTGCCAGCAGCTTAAGCAGGGGTGATGTAGAGCAGTACTTC
CDR3aa: CASSLSRGDVEQYF
j_gene: TRBJ2-7
d_gene: -
abundance: -
v_gene: TRBV7-2

CDR3nt: TGTGCCAGCAGTTGGGAGGGTTATAATTCACCCCTCCACTTT
CDR3aa: CASSWEGYNSPLHF
j_gene: TRBJ1-6
d_gene: -
abundance: few
v_gene: TRBV27

CDR3nt: TGTGCCAGCAGCGCAGGGGCTCGCTACAATGAGCAGTTCTTC
CDR3aa: CASSAGARYNEQFF
j_gene: TRBJ2-1
d_gene: -
abundance: -
v_gene: TRBV7-2

CDR3nt: TGTGCCAGCATCCAACGAGGGGGAAGGTACAATGAGCAGTTCTTC
CDR3aa: CASIQRGGRYNEQFF
j_gene: TRBJ2-1
d_gene: -
abundance: many
v_gene: TRBV7-2

CDR3nt: TGTGCCACCAACAGGATTCCGAACACCGGGGAGCTGTTTTTT
CDR3aa: CATNRIPNTGELFF
j_gene: TRBJ2-2
d_gene: -
abundance: -
v_gene: TRBV6-2/TRBV6-3

CDR3nt: TGCGCCAGCAGCTCGGGGGGCGGACGAGAAAAACTGTTTTTT
CDR3aa: CASSSGGGREKLFF
j_gene: TRBJ1-4
d_gene: -
abundance: -
v_gene: TRBV5-1

CDR3nt: TGCGCCAGCAGCTTGATACAGGGACGGGTAGGCGAGCAGTACTTC
CDR3aa: CASSLIQGRVGEQYF
j_gene: TRBJ2-7
d_gene: -
abundance: -
v_gene: TRBV5-1

CDR3nt: TGCGCCAGCAGCTTGGCAGGACAGATCACCTACAATGAGCAGTTCTTC
CDR3aa: CASSLAGQITYNEQFF
j_gene: TRBJ2-1
d_gene: -
abundance: few
v_gene: TRBV5-1

CDR3nt: TGTGCCACCAGTGACCCGGAGGGGGGAGGTCCCTACAATGAGCAGTTCTTC
CDR3aa: CATSDPEGGGPYNEQFF
j_gene: TRBJ2-1
d_gene: -
abundance: -
v_gene: TRBV24-1

CDR3nt: TGTGCCTGGAGCGAGACAGGGTACGAGCAGTACTTC
CDR3aa: CAWSETGYEQYF
j_gene: TRBJ2-7
d_gene: TRBD1
abundance: -
v_gene: TRBV30

CDR3nt: TGTGCCAGCAGCCCGGGACAGGGGGTCACTGAAGCTTTCTTT
CDR3aa: CASSPGQGVTEAFF
j_gene: TRBJ1-1
d_gene: TRBD1
abundance: -
v_gene: TRBV12-3/TRBV12-4

CDR3nt: TGTGCCAGCAGTTACTCCGGCCAACTTCATTCACCCCTCCACTTT
CDR3aa: CASSYSGQLHSPLHF
j_gene: TRBJ1-6
d_gene: -
abundance: -
v_gene: TRBV6-5

CDR3nt: TGTGCCAGTAGTATATTTGGACAGGCCTTCGCAACTAATGAAAAACTGTTTTTT
CDR3aa: CASSIFGQAFATNEKLFF
j_gene: TRBJ1-4
d_gene: TRBD1
abundance: few
v_gene: TRBV19

CDR3nt: TGTGCCAGCAGCTTAGCTGGTACCCTCGGAGGAGGCTACACCTTC
CDR3aa: CASSLAGTLGGGYTF
j_gene: TRBJ1-2
d_gene: -
abundance: -
v_gene: TRBV7-2

CDR3nt: TGTGCCAGCAGTTTCTTACAAGGGACAGGCCCGGCAAAACTGTTTTTT
CDR3aa: CASSFLQGTGPAKLFF
j_gene: TRBJ1-4
d_gene: TRBD1
abundance: -
v_gene: TRBV6-5

CDR3nt: TGCGCCAGCAAATTAGGGCAGGGAGTCACAGATACGCAGTATTTT
CDR3aa: CASKLGQGVTDTQYF
j_gene: TRBJ2-3
d_gene: -
abundance: -
v_gene: TRBV5-1

CDR3nt: TGTGCCAGCAGTCCACTCCGGGGAGTGAACACTGAAGCTTTCTTT
CDR3aa: CASSPLRGVNTEAFF
j_gene: TRBJ1-1
d_gene: -
abundance: -
v_gene: TRBV28

CDR3nt: TGCGCCAGCAGCTTGGTCAGGGGAGGCGGCTACACCTTC
CDR3aa: CASSLVRGGGYTF
j_gene: TRBJ1-2
d_gene: -
abundance: -
v_gene: TRBV5-1

CDR3nt: TGTGCCAGCAGTTTAGTGGACAGGGTAGGACTGGCTTTCTTT
CDR3aa: CASSLVDRVGLAFF
j_gene: TRBJ1-1
d_gene: TRBD1
abundance: -
v_gene: TRBV12-3/TRBV12-4

CDR3nt: TGTGCCAGCAGCTTACCTACTAGCGCCCCAAGCACAGATACGCAGTATTTT
CDR3aa: CASSLPTSAPSTDTQYF
j_gene: TRBJ2-3
d_gene: TRBD2
abundance: -
v_gene: TRBV7-3

CDR3nt: TGTGCCAGCAGCTCCCAGGGGGCGGAACAGGGCTTCTACGAGCAGTACTTC
CDR3aa: CASSSQGAEQGFYEQYF
j_gene: TRBJ2-7
d_gene: TRBD1
abundance: -
v_gene: TRBV9

CDR3nt: TGTGCCAGTAGTATACCCGGGACAGGGTCCTACAATGAGCAGTTCTTC
CDR3aa: CASSIPGTGSYNEQFF
j_gene: TRBJ2-1
d_gene: TRBD1
abundance: once
v_gene: TRBV19

CDR3nt: TGCGCCAGCAGCTCGTCCGGGGGGCTGAATGAGCAGTTCTTC
CDR3aa: CASSSSGGLNEQFF
j_gene: TRBJ2-1
d_gene: -
abundance: few
v_gene: TRBV5-1

CDR3nt: TGCAGTGCTAGAGAAGCAGGGCTAGCCAAAAACATTCAGTACTTC
CDR3aa: CSAREAGLAKNIQYF
j_gene: TRBJ2-4
d_gene: -
abundance: -
v_gene: TRBV20-1

CDR3nt: TGTGCCAGCACCACAGGGGGCGCTTCCTACGAGCAGTACTTC
CDR3aa: CASTTGGASYEQYF
j_gene: TRBJ2-7
d_gene: TRBD1
abundance: -
v_gene: TRBV6-6

CDR3nt: TGTGCCAGCAGCTATGACATGCGAGGAATATATGGCTACACCTTC
CDR3aa: CASSYDMRGIYGYTF
j_gene: TRBJ1-2
d_gene: -
abundance: -
v_gene: TRBV7-9

CDR3nt: TGTGCCAGTAGTGATCCTTTCAGGGGGAATCAGCCCCAGCATTTT
CDR3aa: CASSDPFRGNQPQHF
j_gene: TRBJ1-5
d_gene: TRBD1
abundance: -
v_gene: TRBV19

CDR3nt: TGCAGCGTTGTCACCTACAATGAGCAGTTCTTC
CDR3aa: CSVVTYNEQFF
j_gene: TRBJ2-1
d_gene: -
abundance: many
v_gene: TRBV29-1

CDR3nt: TGCGCCAGCAGCTCCGACGGACACTTGAACACTGAAGCTTTCTTT
CDR3aa: CASSSDGHLNTEAFF
j_gene: TRBJ1-1
d_gene: -
abundance: -
v_gene: TRBV5-1

CDR3nt: TGTGCCAGCAGCTCGAAAGCGGGGGGGAGCACAGATACGCAGTATTTT
CDR3aa: CASSSKAGGSTDTQYF
j_gene: TRBJ2-3
d_gene: TRBD2
abundance: few
v_gene: TRBV7-9

CDR3nt: TGTGCCAGCAGCTTGGGAGGTTTCCAAGAGACCCAGTACTTC
CDR3aa: CASSLGGFQETQYF
j_gene: TRBJ2-5
d_gene: -
abundance: -
v_gene: TRBV7-2

CDR3nt: TGTGCCAGCAGCGAGGGCCGTACCGGGGAGCTGTTTTTT
CDR3aa: CASSEGRTGELFF
j_gene: TRBJ2-2
d_gene: -
abundance: -
v_gene: TRBV7-8

CDR3nt: TGTGCCAGCAGTTTAGCGGCGGGGGGCGAGTACGGGGAGCTGTTTTTT
CDR3aa: CASSLAAGGEYGELFF
j_gene: TRBJ2-2
d_gene: TRBD2
abundance: -
v_gene: TRBV12-3/TRBV12-4

CDR3nt: TGTGCCAGCAGCTTAAATGCACAGATAAACAATGAGCAGTTCTTC
CDR3aa: CASSLNAQINNEQFF
j_gene: TRBJ2-1
d_gene: -
abundance: -
v_gene: TRBV7-2

CDR3nt: TGTGCCAGCAGTTTATCCCTTGGGACAGGGGTAGGGAATGAGCAGTACTTC
CDR3aa: CASSLSLGTGVGNEQYF
j_gene: TRBJ2-5
d_gene: TRBD1
abundance: few
v_gene: TRBV27

CDR3nt: TGTGCCAGCAGTTTGGGCAGGGGCTACGGCTACACCTTC
CDR3aa: CASSLGRGYGYTF
j_gene: TRBJ1-2
d_gene: -
abundance: many
v_gene: TRBV12-3/TRBV12-4

CDR3nt: TGCGCCAGCAGCGCCACAGGGACCGGGGAGCTGTTTTTT
CDR3aa: CASSATGTGELFF
j_gene: TRBJ2-2
d_gene: -
abundance: -
v_gene: TRBV5-1

CDR3nt: TGCGCCAGCAGCGATCGGACAGGGGAGGGATCCTACGAGCAGTACTTC
CDR3aa: CASSDRTGEGSYEQYF
j_gene: TRBJ2-7
d_gene: TRBD1
abundance: many
v_gene: TRBV5-1

CDR3nt: TGTGCCAGCGCCGGGGGGCGGAACACCGGGGAGCTGTTTTTT
CDR3aa: CASAGGRNTGELFF
j_gene: TRBJ2-2
d_gene: -
abundance: many
v_gene: TRBV11-2

CDR3nt: TGCGCCAGCAGCCAAGGTGTGGTGGACGAGCAGGACTTC
CDR3aa: CASSQGVVDEQDF
j_gene: TRBJ2-4
d_gene: -
abundance: -
v_gene: TRBV4-3

CDR3nt: TGCAGTGCTCAGATATCTGGGGCCAACGTCCTGACTTTC
CDR3aa: CSAQISGANVLTF
j_gene: TRBJ2-6
d_gene: -
abundance: -
v_gene: TRBV20-1